The sequence of this T cell receptor beta chain was determined in a study of Graves' ophthalmopathy and Graves' hyperthyroidism. This clonotype was seen only a few times. The antigen remains undetermined. Study-wide points: Blood repertoires reportedly contained most expanded thyroid clonotypes above 0.001 frequency.

CDR1 is LGHNA, CDR2 YSLEER, per germline. There are 13 residues in the CDR3. Trimming removed 1 base from V and 7 bases from J, with 5 bases in between. A duration under 3 months, NOSPECS ≥4, CAS ≥3 and moderate-to-severe activity characterized the donors with ophthalmopathy. Thyroid ultrasound, orbital computed tomography, TRAb, serum thyroxine and clinical symptoms formed the basis of diagnosis. The PBMCs had their origin in approximately 10 ml of fresh peripheral blood. RNA transcripts served as template for amplifying TCR beta CDR3 sequences. The library came from an HTBI-primed first-round RT-PCR and a second-round multiplex PCR. TCRdb re-called the multiplex PCR reads with MiXCR, one entry per CDR3 protein. The table records 600,000 to 700,000 distinct CDR3 sequences, roughly 41% of them present only once.

This sequence was found in an adult man with Graves' ophthalmopathy. Sequencing was carried out using peripheral blood. V is TRBV4-3 and J is TRBJ1-6; D is undetermined. CDR3 in amino acids: CASSQVSNSPLHF. CDR3 in DNA: TGCGCCAGCAGCCAAGTATCAAATTCACCCCTCCACTTT.